What follows are 19 T cell receptor beta chains derived from one specimen sequenced in a study of breast tumors, draining lymph nodes, adjacent tissues. TCRdb reanalysed the multiplex PCR reads using MiXCR and keeps one entry per CDR3 protein. The sample has approximately 100,000 distinct CDR3 sequences, about 30% seen once. Breast cancer patients provided tissue from their axillary draining lymph nodes. Sequenced sample: axillary lymph node tissue. These receptors were obtained from a female donor with breast cancer. Some clones in this sample may be carry-over from other donors' samples.

This clonotype was picked up a small number of times. This chain joins TRBV5-4 and TRBJ2-5, with TRBD1 as a possible D gene (5 bases). This CDR3 is built from 16 residues. V shed 0 bases and J shed 4 bases, with 16 bases lying between them. Per the germline V gene, CDR1 is SGHNT and CDR2 is YYREEE (reference sequence). CDR3 sequence: CASSLDPALRGETQYF. As DNA, the CDR3 is TGTGCCAGCAGCTTGGATCCCGCCCTAAGGGGAGAGACCCAGTACTTC.

V and J are TRBV6-4 and TRBJ1-2; D remains unclear. The germline gives CDR1 MRHNA, CDR2 SNTAGT. The CDR3 is 12 residues long. V was pared by 3 bases and J by 3 bases, with 5 bases between. CDR3 nucleotide sequence: TGTGCCAGCAGTGAGGGCTACTATGGCTACACCTTC. Protein product: CASSEGYYGYTF.

This clonotype was recorded many times. This chain links TRBV5-6 with TRBJ1-4, with D uncertain. The germline gives CDR1 SGHDT, CDR2 YYEEEE. V was shortened by 0 bases and J by 5 bases, with 14 bases between the two germline ends. The CDR3 sequence is 16 residues long. The CDR3 DNA sequence: TGTGCCAGCAGCTTGGACAGAGTCGGCCCCAATGAAAAACTGTTTTTT. As protein: CASSLDRVGPNEKLFF.

Note on this clonotype: The DNA is left out, because the CDR3 cannot be placed on it with certainty; the CDR3 is given as TCRdb lists it. The rearrangement joins TRBV4-2 to TRBJ1-3; no DNA check was done on the table's D call, TRBD1. The germline V gene has CDR1 LGHNA and CDR2 YNFKEQ. The CDR3 spans 22 residues, counting both ends. CDR3 sequence reads: CASSQARDALYEQYFGLGTIYF.

The table lists this clonotype with a few counts. The chain employs TRBV4-3 and TRBJ1-1; no clear D gene. This CDR3 has 15 residues. Germline CDR1 is LGHNA and CDR2 is YSLEER. V shed 0 bases and J shed 1 base, with 9 bases lying between them. CDR3 loop: CASSQDRLPNTEAFF. CDR3 nucleotide sequence: TGCGCCAGCAGCCAAGACAGATTACCGAACACTGAAGCTTTCTTT.

This clonotype was recorded many times. V and J are TRBV6-1 and TRBJ1-5, with a weak D call TRBD1 (5 bases). CDR3 size: 15 residues. Germline V gene data show CDR1 as MNHNS and CDR2 as SASEGT. V was pared by 6 bases and J by 0 bases, with 12 bases between. CDR3 protein: CASRWTLDSNQPQHF. Here the CDR3 DNA reads TGTGCCAGCAGGTGGACATTGGATAGCAATCAGCCCCAGCATTTT.

This clonotype showed up many times. This chain connects TRBV4-3 to TRBJ2-6, with D maybe TRBD2 (5 bases). V lost 0 bases to trimming and J lost 4 bases, with 10 bases between them. The CDR3 sequence is 16 residues long. From germline, CDR1 is LGHNA and CDR2 YSLEER. CDR3 sequence reads: CASSQERVLGANVLTF. The CDR3 DNA is TGCGCCAGCAGCCAAGAGCGGGTGTTAGGGGCCAACGTCCTGACTTTC.

Remarks on this clonotype: A much larger clone differs from this one at a single base, so this may be a read error. The CDR3 loop is CSARIPGGTAAFF. The CDR3 nucleotides are TGCAGTGCTAGAATCCCAGGAGGCACTGCAGCTTTCTTT. The chain carries TRBV20-1 and TRBJ1-1; no firm D call. From germline, CDR1 is DFQATT and CDR2 SNEGSKA (reference sequence). The CDR3 consists of 13 residues.

This clonotype was seen many times. J is TRBJ2-5 and V is TRBV18; D not certain. Germline assignment: CDR1 KGHSH and CDR2 LQKENI. With 4 bases removed from V and 1 base from J, the gap between germline ends came to 13 bases. The CDR3 sequence is 15 residues long. In DNA form, the CDR3 reads TGTGCCAGCTCACTTGTGGGAAATAGCCAAGAGACCCAGTACTTC. Its protein product is CASSLVGNSQETQYF.

This clonotype was detected ten times or more. Its ends do not fully match the called genes, so a read error is possible. The chain uses TRBV19 and TRBJ2-5, with 7 bases lining up with TRBD1. Germline values: CDR1 LNHDA, CDR2 SQIVND (reference sequence). This CDR3 contains 17 residues. The CDR3 DNA is TGTGCCAGTAGTAGTCCACGAAGGGACAGCTTCCAAGAGACCCAGTCCTTC. As protein: CASSSPRRDSFQETQSF.

This clonotype was recorded many times. The chain carries TRBV2 and TRBJ2-7, with 7 bases fitting TRBD1. Germline V CDR1 and CDR2: SNHLY, FYNNEI. The CDR3 contains 12 residues. V shed 11 bases and J 3 bases; nucleotides not matched to a gene: 7. The CDR3 region has the DNA TGTGCCGGAAGACAGGGTCGCTACGAGCAGTACTTC. Protein sequence: CAGRQGRYEQYF.

This clonotype was detected many times. CDR3: CASSPGQRNSPLHF. For the CDR3, the DNA is TGCGCCAGCAGCCCCGGACAGCGAAATTCACCCCTCCACTTT. The chain is built from TRBV5-1 and TRBJ1-6; D is perhaps TRBD1 (6 bases). Germline V lookup: CDR1 SGHRS, CDR2 YFSETQ. The CDR3 totals 14 residues. V lost 4 bases to trimming and J lost 7 bases, with 12 bases between them.

As for this clonotype: Being one base from a much bigger clone, this may be a read error. This chain links TRBV6-6 with TRBJ2-1, with D possibly TRBD1 on 6 matching bases. This CDR3 spans 13 amino acids. The ends were cut back, 5 bases at V and 8 bases at J, with 13 bases in the middle. The V gene's germline CDR1 is MNHNY and CDR2 SVGAGI (reference sequence). The CDR3 DNA reads as TGTGCCAGCAGTCCAAGACCAGGGGATGAGCAGTTCTTC. Translated: CASSPRPGDEQFF.

This clonotype was found many times. CDR3 loop: CASSLGPRADTQYF. In DNA form, the CDR3 reads TGTGCCAGCAGTTTAGGGCCGAGGGCAGATACGCAGTATTTT. This chain links TRBV27 with TRBJ2-3, with TRBD2 as a possible D gene (5 bases). There are 14 residues in the CDR3. Trimming shortened V by 2 bases and J by 4 bases, and 10 bases separated the two germline ends. Germline CDR1 and CDR2: MNHEY and SMNVEV (reference sequence).

Many counts were recorded for this clonotype. The chain employs TRBV4-2 and TRBJ2-2; weak D call: TRBD1 (6 bases). Trimming took off 0 bases at V and 4 bases at J, with 9 bases between the two ends. The CDR3 spans 15 residues. The V gene's germline CDR1 is LGHNA and CDR2 YNFKEQ. The CDR3 DNA sequence: TGTGCCAGCAGCCAAGAACAGGGTCTCACCGGGGAGCTGTTTTTT. This gives the protein CASSQEQGLTGELFF.

This chain links TRBV7-9 with TRBJ2-5, with TRBD2 matching over 11 bases. This CDR3 spans 15 amino acids. J lost 1 base, V lost 8 bases, and 6 bases had no gene match. Germline V gene sequence: CDR1 SEHNR, CDR2 FQNEAQ (reference sequence). CDR3 nucleotide sequence: TGTGCCAGCGGCCGACTAGCGGGGACCCAAGAGACCCAGTACTTC. The encoded protein is CASGRLAGTQETQYF.

This clonotype was seen many times. Here the CDR3 DNA reads TGTGCCAGTAGTATTAGAGGCGGGGACTACAATGAGCAGTTCTTC. The encoded protein is CASSIRGGDYNEQFF. The rearrangement uses TRBV19 and TRBJ2-1; D perhaps matches TRBD2 (6 bases). The germline V gene encodes CDR1 LNHDA and CDR2 SQIVND (reference sequence). Trimming stripped 3 bases from V and 3 bases from J, with 12 bases between. The CDR3 is 15 residues long. The full variable domain, with the rest looked up from reference TRBV19 and TRBJ2-1, is DGGITQSPKYLFRKEGQNVTLSCEQNLNHDAMYWYRQDPGQGLRLIYYSQIVNDFQKGDIAEGYSVSREKKESFPLTVTSAQKNPTAFYLCASSIRGGDYNEQFFGPGTRLTVL.

This clonotype was counted at least ten times. J is TRBJ1-1 and V is TRBV5-5; the match to TRBD1 covers 9 bases. The V gene's germline CDR1 is SGHKS and CDR2 YYEKEE (reference sequence). CDR3 size: 14 residues. Trimming cost V 3 bases and J 1 base; bases outside gene matches: 1. In nucleotides, the CDR3 is TGTGCCAGCAGCTGGGGACAGGGGAACACTGAAGCTTTCTTT. Its protein is CASSWGQGNTEAFF.

This clonotype has a count of ten or more. This sequence joins TRBV7-9 and TRBJ1-2; D is uncertain. This CDR3 region has 14 residues. Deletions cut 5 bases from V and 4 bases from J, with 14 bases between. Germline V CDR1 and CDR2: SEHNR, FQNEAQ (reference sequence). The DNA for the CDR3 is TGTGCCAGCAGCCGGGAGTCGTGGGCCTATGGCTACACCTTC. This sequence encodes CASSRESWAYGYTF. The entire variable domain, with the rest obtained from reference TRBV7-9 and TRBJ1-2, is as follows: DTGVSQNPRHKITKRGQNVTFRCDPISEHNRLYWYRQTLGQGPEFLTYFQNEAQLEKSRLLSDRFSAERPKGSFSTLEIQRTEQGDSAMYLCASSRESWAYGYTFGSGTRLTVV.